This is a list of T cell receptor beta chains from one sample in a study of T cell repertoires in cytomegalovirus infection. One entry per CDR3 protein, called by TCRdb with MiXCR from the reads. Among fewer than 550,000 distinct CDR3 sequences, roughly a third were seen once, and the ten largest hold roughly an eighth. The source material was PBMCs. The receptors originated from a human donor in good health (CMV status not recorded). Some clones in this sample may be carry-over from other donors' samples. The CDR3 runs from the conserved cysteine through the conserved F or W. D genes are given only for firm matches. Not all rows give a size; the values are once, few, many and, for expanded clones, a class.

D	size	V	J	DNA	CDR3
TRBD1	-	TRBV20-1	TRBJ1-6	TGCAGTGCTAGAGCCCCCGGACAGGGGGCGCTGGATTCACCCCTACACTTT	CSARAPGQGALDSPLHF
-	-	TRBV6-5	TRBJ1-1	TGTGCCAGCAGTTACGGGGCAGGTTTGAACACTGAAGCTTTCTTT	CASSYGAGLNTEAFF
TRBD1	-	TRBV29-1	TRBJ1-2	TGCAGCGCCCGGACAGGGGGCTCTAACGGCTACACCTTC	CSARTGGSNGYTF
-	many	TRBV7-2	TRBJ2-7	TGTGCCAGCAGCCTAACGTTGAGGGTCGAGCAGTACTTC	CASSLTLRVEQYF
TRBD1	many	TRBV7-2	TRBJ1-5	TGTGCCAGCAGCCAAATGACAGGGTTGAGTCAGCCCCAGCATTTT	CASSQMTGLSQPQHF
TRBD1	many	TRBV7-6	TRBJ1-1	TGTGCCAGCAGCTTCAGGGGGATGAACACTGAAGCTTTCTTT	CASSFRGMNTEAFF
-	-	TRBV14	TRBJ1-4	TGTGCCAGCAGCCCCTATCAGAGCAGGGAGGCGACTGAAAAACTGTTTTTT	CASSPYQSREATEKLFF
TRBD1	many	TRBV4-3	TRBJ1-6	TGCGCCAGCAGCCAAGATCTGGGACAGGGTAGTTCACCCCTCCACTTT	CASSQDLGQGSSPLHF
TRBD2	-	TRBV5-4	TRBJ2-7	TGTGCCAGCAGCCGACCGTCTAGCGGCGAGCAGTACTTC	CASSRPSSGEQYF
-	few	TRBV5-4	TRBJ2-5	TGTGCCAGCAGTTTACGGGTCCCTTCAGGAGAGACCCAGTACTTC	CASSLRVPSGETQYF
-	many	TRBV28	TRBJ2-1	TGTGCCAGCAGTCCGGACAACTCCTACAATGAGCAGTTCTTC	CASSPDNSYNEQFF
TRBD1	-	TRBV6-6	TRBJ2-7	TGTGCCAGCAGTTACGGGACAGGGTACAACGAGCAGTACTTC	CASSYGTGYNEQYF
-	few	TRBV10-3	TRBJ2-1	TGTGCCATCAGTGAGTCGGGGGGTAGGGGGCATGAGCAGTTCTTC	CAISESGGRGHEQFF
TRBD1	few	TRBV4-1	TRBJ2-7	TGCGCCAGCAGCCACCCGACAGGGGACGAGCAGTACTTC	CASSHPTGDEQYF
TRBD1	-	TRBV5-3	TRBJ1-1	TGTGCCAGCAGCCCCGATCGGACAGGCCCCTTGAACACTGAAGCTTTCTTT	CASSPDRTGPLNTEAFF
-	-	TRBV7-8	TRBJ1-5	TGTGCCAGCAGCTTAGATCGGGCGGGCGAAGGGCCCCAGCATTTT	CASSLDRAGEGPQHF